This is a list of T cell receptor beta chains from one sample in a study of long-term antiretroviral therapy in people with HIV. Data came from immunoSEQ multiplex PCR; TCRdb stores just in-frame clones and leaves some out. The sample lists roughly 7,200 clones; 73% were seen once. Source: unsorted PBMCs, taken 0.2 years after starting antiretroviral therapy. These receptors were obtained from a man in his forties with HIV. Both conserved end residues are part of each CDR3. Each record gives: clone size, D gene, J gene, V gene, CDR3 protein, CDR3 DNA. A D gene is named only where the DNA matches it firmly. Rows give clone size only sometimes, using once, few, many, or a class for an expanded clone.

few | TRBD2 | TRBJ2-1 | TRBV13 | CASSSYSVASGGVYNEQFF | TGTGCCAGCAGCTCCTACTCGGTGGCTAGCGGGGGAGTCTACAATGAGCAGTTCTTC
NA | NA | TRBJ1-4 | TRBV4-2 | CASRGQGGNEKLFF | TGTGCCAGCAGGGGGCAGGGCGGTAATGAAAAACTGTTTTTT
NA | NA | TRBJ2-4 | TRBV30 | CAWRTQDKNIQYF | TGTGCCTGGAGGACTCAGGACAAAAACATTCAGTACTTC
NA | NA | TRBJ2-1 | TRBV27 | CASSLLGAEQFF | TGTGCCAGCAGTTTGTTAGGGGCTGAGCAGTTCTTC
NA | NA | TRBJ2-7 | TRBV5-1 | CASSLYGQGYEQYF | TGCGCCAGCAGCTTGTACGGGCAGGGCTACGAGCAGTACTTC
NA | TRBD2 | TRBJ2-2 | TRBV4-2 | CASSQELAGYTGELFF | TGTGCCAGCAGCCAAGAACTAGCGGGATACACCGGGGAGCTGTTTTTT
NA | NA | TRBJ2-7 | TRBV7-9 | CASTSRLDYEQYF | TGTGCCAGCACTTCTCGACTGGACTACGAGCAGTACTTC
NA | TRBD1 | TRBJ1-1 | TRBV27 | CASSLSTGGITEAFF | TGTGCCAGCAGTTTATCGACAGGGGGGATCACTGAAGCTTTCTTT
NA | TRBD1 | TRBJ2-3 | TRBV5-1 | CASSPGQGTDTQYF | TGCGCCAGCAGCCCAGGACAGGGCACAGATACGCAGTATTTT
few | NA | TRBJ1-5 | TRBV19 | CATSGLGNQPQHF | TGTGCCACCTCGGGACTTGGCAATCAGCCCCAGCATTTT
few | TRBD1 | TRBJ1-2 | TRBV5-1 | CASSWDSSNYGYTF | TGCGCCAGCAGTTGGGACAGCTCTAACTATGGCTACACCTTC
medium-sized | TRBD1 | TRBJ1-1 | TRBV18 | CASSLTGRTEAFF | TGTGCCAGCTCACTGACAGGGAGAACTGAAGCTTTCTTT
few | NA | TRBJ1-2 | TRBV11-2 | CASSPLRQVYGYTF | TGTGCCAGCAGCCCCCTAAGGCAAGTCTATGGCTACACCTTC
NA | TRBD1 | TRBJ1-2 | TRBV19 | CASSSGQSPFIANYGYTF | TGTGCCAGTAGTTCGGGACAGTCCCCATTTATAGCTAACTATGGCTACACCTTC
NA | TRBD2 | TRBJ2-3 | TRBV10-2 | CASSEWRRGSTDTQYF | TGCGCCAGCAGTGAGTGGAGGCGGGGGAGCACAGATACGCAGTATTTT
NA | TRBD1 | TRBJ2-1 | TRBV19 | CASSSLQGSPNNEQFF | TGTGCCAGTAGTTCCCTACAGGGGAGCCCCAACAATGAGCAGTTCTTC
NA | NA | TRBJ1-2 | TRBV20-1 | CSARDGGGYTF | TGCAGTGCTAGAGATGGTGGGGGCTACACCTTC
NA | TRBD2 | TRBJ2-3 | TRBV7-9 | CASSLARGGGATDTQYF | TGTGCCAGCAGCTTAGCGCGTGGCGGGGGGGCCACAGATACGCAGTATTTT
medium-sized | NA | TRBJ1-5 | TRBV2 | CASSGGGLEQPQHF | TGTGCCAGCAGCGGTGGGGGGTTAGAGCAGCCCCAGCATTTT
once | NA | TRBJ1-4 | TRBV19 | CASSPLSGVANEKLFF | TGTGCCAGTAGCCCCCTATCCGGGGTAGCTAATGAAAAACTGTTTTTT
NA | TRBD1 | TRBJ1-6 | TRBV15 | CATSRVRDRDSPLHF | TGTGCCACCAGCAGAGTCCGGGACAGAGATTCACCCCTCCACTTT
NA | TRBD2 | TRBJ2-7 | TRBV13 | CASSPPGGSYEQYF | TGTGCCAGCAGCCCCCCGGGGGGATCCTACGAGCAGTACTTC
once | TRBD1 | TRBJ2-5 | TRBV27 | CASSLQGTGGETQYF | TGTGCCAGCAGCCTACAAGGGACAGGGGGTGAGACCCAGTACTTC
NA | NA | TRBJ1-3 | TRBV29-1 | CSVEDPRILNTIYF | TGCAGCGTTGAAGACCCCAGGATCCTAAACACCATATATTTT
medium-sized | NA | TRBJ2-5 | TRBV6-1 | CASSAQGNQETQYF | TGTGCCAGCAGTGCACAGGGTAACCAGGAGACCCAGTACTTC
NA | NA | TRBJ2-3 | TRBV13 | CASSLTYADTQYF | TGTGCCAGCAGCCTAACCTACGCAGATACGCAGTATTTT
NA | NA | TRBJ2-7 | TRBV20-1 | CSAGGDYEQYF | TGCAGTGCCGGAGGGGACTACGAGCAGTACTTC
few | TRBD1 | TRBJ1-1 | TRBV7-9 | CASSLDRGNAAFF | TGTGCCAGCAGCTTAGACAGGGGAAATGCAGCTTTCTTT
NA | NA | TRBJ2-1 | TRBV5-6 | CASSLIQAIEFF | TGTGCCAGCAGCTTAATACAGGCTATCGAGTTCTTC
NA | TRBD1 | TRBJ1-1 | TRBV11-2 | CASSSYRGLTEAFF | TGTGCCAGCAGCTCCTACAGGGGGCTCACTGAAGCTTTCTTT
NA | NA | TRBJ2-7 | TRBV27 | CASSFQGRRSEQYF | TGTGCCAGCAGTTTTCAGGGTCGGCGTTCCGAGCAGTACTTC
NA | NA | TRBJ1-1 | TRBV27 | CASSPLEGNTEAFF | TGTGCCAGCAGTCCCCTGGAGGGGAACACTGAAGCTTTCTTT
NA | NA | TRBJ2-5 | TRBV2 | CASSAGPGEETQYF | TGTGCCAGCAGTGCGGGGCCTGGGGAAGAGACCCAGTACTTC
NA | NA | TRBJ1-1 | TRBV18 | CASSPPGVGAEAFF | TGTGCCAGCTCACCTCCAGGGGTGGGGGCTGAAGCTTTCTTT
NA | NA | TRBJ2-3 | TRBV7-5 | CARSISSGGAKDTQYF | TGTGCCAGAAGCATCTCTAGCGGGGGGGCAAAAGATACGCAGTATTTT
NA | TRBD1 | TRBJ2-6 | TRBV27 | CASSDRPGTGAGANVLTF | TGTGCCAGCAGTGATCGTCCCGGGACAGGGGCCGGGGCCAACGTCCTGACTTTC
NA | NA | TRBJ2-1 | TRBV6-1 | CASSEAHTSYNEQFF | TGTGCCAGCAGTGAAGCTCATACCTCCTACAATGAGCAGTTCTTC
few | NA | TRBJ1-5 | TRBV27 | CASSYRDRNQPQHF | TGTGCCAGCAGTTACCGGGACCGCAATCAGCCCCAGCATTTT
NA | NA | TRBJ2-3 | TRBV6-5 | CASSYSQGSTDTQYF | TGTGCCAGCAGTTACTCCCAGGGGAGTACAGATACGCAGTATTTT
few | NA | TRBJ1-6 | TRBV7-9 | CASSLRAANNSPLHF | TGTGCCAGCAGCTTAAGGGCAGCAAATAATTCACCCCTCCACTTT
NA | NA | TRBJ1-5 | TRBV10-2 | CASRRGDGNQPQHF | TGCGCCAGCAGAAGAGGGGACGGCAATCAGCCCCAGCATTTT
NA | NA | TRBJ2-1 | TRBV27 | CASRWNRFSNEQFF | TGTGCCAGCAGATGGAACAGATTCTCCAATGAGCAGTTCTTC
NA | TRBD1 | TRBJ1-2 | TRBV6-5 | CASRPVTGLPYGYTF | TGTGCCAGCAGACCTGTGACAGGGCTCCCCTATGGCTACACCTTC
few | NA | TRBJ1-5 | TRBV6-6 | CASSDRLSNQPQHF | TGTGCCAGCAGCGACAGGTTAAGCAATCAGCCCCAGCATTTT
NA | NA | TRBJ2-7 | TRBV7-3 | CASSLAGDSYEQYF | TGTGCCAGCAGCTTGGCAGGGGACTCCTACGAGCAGTACTTC
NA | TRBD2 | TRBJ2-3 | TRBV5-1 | CASSPGLGTDTQYF | TGCGCCAGCAGCCCCGGACTAGGCACAGATACGCAGTATTTT
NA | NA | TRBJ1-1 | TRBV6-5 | CASSYRAGEEAFF | TGTGCCAGCAGTTACCGGGCAGGGGAAGAAGCTTTCTTT
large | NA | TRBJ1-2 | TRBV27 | CASSPSTLLVGGYTF | TGTGCCAGCAGTCCCTCCACACTCCTAGTGGGGGGCTACACCTTC
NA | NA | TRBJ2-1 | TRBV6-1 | CASSEPPNVGGWYNEQFF | TGTGCCAGCAGTGAACCTCCAAACGTGGGGGGATGGTACAATGAGCAGTTCTTC
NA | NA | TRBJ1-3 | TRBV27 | CASSLGGTGNTIYF | TGTGCCAGCAGTCTGGGGGGCACTGGAAACACCATATATTTT
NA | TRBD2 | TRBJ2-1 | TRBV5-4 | CASSLEGLGRKQFF | TGTGCCAGCAGCTTGGAAGGACTAGGCAGGAAGCAGTTCTTC
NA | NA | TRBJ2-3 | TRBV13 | CASSLKGEDTQYF | TGTGCCAGCAGCTTAAAGGGGGAAGATACGCAGTATTTT
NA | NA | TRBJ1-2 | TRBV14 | CASSQEINYGYTF | TGTGCCAGCAGCCAGGAAATCAACTATGGCTACACCTTC
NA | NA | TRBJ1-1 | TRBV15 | CATSRDLSARGAFF | TGTGCCACCAGCAGAGATCTGTCAGCGAGAGGAGCTTTCTTT
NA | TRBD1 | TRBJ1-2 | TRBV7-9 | CASSLAFGTGESGYTF | TGTGCCAGCAGCTTAGCTTTCGGGACAGGGGAGAGTGGCTACACCTTC
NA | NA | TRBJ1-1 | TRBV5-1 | CASSSTGLRTEAFF | TGCGCCAGCAGCTCAACGGGGCTTAGGACTGAAGCTTTCTTT
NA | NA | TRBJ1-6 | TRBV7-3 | CASSPGPGRNSPLHF | TGTGCCAGCAGCCCGGGCCCGGGGAGGAATTCACCCCTCCACTTT
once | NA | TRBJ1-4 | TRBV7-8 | CASSLEDGSSRRKLFF | TGTGCCAGCAGCTTAGAGGACGGGTCTAGTCGGAGAAAACTGTTTTTT
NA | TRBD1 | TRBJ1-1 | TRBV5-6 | CASSLGQGRGTEAFF | TGTGCCAGCAGCTTAGGACAGGGACGAGGCACTGAAGCTTTCTTT